The present T cell receptor beta chain was sequenced within a study of human CD8 memory T cell subsets. TPEX cells, early memory CD8+ T cells with exhausted-like traits, were CCR7+ PD-1+ TIGIT+. What supplied the PBMC was buffy coats of healthy donors. The TCR beta sequencing libraries came from UMI-labeled 5' RACE. TCRdb derives one entry per CDR3 protein from the 5' RACE reads, leaving out DNA. Listed are about 6,700 distinct CDR3 sequences; about 20% falls within the top ten. This CDR3 region has 13 residues. Germline V lookup: CDR1 SGHTA, CDR2 FQGNSA. The sequence derives from a human donor in good health. The chain links TRBV7-2 to TRBJ2-1; TCRdb returns TRBD2, unconfirmable since there is no DNA. The sample consisted of CD8+ T cells from PBMCs. The CDR3 sequence: CASSLDLADEQFF. The entire variable domain, with the rest obtained from reference TRBV7-2 and TRBJ2-1, is as follows: GAGVSQSPSNKVTEKGKDVELRCDPISGHTALYWYRQSLGQGLEFLIYFQGNSAPDKSGLPSDRFSAERTGGSVSTLTIQRTQQEDSAVYLCASSLDLADEQFFGPGTRLTVL.